This TCR beta chain was sequenced during a study of blood T cell repertoires in COVID-19. The length of the CDR3 is 15 residues. With 0 bases removed from V and 7 bases from J, the gap between germline ends came to 12 bases. CDR1 KGHSH and CDR2 LQKENI come from the germline V gene. How the authors handled the data: Estimation of nucleated cell counts was performed using reference gene primer amplification. Method: immunoSEQ multiplex PCR; TCRdb's copy keeps in-frame clones and lacks some. D and trimming were read from the DNA, whereas the V and J calls and clone size are those reported in that table. This table has about 150,000 clones, roughly 84% appearing once.

The V call is TRBV18, the J call TRBJ2-2; D perhaps matches TRBD2 (5 bases). The source of this sequence is a woman aged 60-75 years with COVID-19, enrolled during active disease. The specimen was peripheral blood. CDR3 nucleotides: TGTGCCAGCTCACCACCGAGGGCAAATTTCGGGGAGCTGTTTTTT. It encodes CASSPPRANFGELFF.